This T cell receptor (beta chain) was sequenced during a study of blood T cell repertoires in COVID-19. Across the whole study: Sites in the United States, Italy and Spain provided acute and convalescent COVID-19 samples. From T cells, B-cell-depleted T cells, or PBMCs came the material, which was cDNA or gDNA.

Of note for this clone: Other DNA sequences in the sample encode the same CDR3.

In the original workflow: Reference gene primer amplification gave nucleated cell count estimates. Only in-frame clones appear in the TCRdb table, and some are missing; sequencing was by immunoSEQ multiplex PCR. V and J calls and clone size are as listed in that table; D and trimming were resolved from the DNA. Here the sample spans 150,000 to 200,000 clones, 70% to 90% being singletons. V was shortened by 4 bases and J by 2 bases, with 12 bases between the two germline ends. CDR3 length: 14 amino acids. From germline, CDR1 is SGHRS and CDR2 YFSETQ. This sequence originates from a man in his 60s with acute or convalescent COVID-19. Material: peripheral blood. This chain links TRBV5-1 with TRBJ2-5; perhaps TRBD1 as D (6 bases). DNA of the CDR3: TGCGCCAGCAGCCTAGGCCAGGGGCAAGAGACCCAGTACTTC. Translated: CASSLGQGQETQYF.